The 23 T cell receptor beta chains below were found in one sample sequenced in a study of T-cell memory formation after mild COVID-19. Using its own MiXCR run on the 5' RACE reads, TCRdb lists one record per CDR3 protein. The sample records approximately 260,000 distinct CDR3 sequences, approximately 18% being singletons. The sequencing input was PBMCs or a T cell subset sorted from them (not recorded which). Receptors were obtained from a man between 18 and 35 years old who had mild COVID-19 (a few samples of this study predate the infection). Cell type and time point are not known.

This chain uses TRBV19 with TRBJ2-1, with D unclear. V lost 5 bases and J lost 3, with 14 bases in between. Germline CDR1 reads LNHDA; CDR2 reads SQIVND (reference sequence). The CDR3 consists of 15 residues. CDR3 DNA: TGTGCCAGTAGTTTTGCGGAACTCGTCTACAATGAGCAGTTCTTC. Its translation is CASSFAELVYNEQFF.

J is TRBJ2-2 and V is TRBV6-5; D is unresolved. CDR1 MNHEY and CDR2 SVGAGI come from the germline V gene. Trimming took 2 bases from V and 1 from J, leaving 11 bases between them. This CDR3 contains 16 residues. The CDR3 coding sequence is TGTGCCAGCAGTTACCAGGACCCAAGGAACACCGGGGAGCTGTTTTTT. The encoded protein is CASSYQDPRNTGELFF.

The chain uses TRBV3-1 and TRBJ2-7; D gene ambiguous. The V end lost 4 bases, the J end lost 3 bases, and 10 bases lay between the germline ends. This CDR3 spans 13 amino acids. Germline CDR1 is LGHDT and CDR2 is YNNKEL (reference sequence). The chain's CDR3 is CASSRRNDYEQYF. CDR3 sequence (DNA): TGTGCCAGCAGCCGACGGAACGACTACGAGCAGTACTTC.

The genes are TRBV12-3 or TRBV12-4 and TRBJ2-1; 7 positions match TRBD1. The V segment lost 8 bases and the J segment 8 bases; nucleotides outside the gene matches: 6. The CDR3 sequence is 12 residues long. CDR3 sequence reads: CASSTGSDEQFF. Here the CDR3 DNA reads TGTGCCAGCTCGACAGGGAGTGATGAGCAGTTCTTC.

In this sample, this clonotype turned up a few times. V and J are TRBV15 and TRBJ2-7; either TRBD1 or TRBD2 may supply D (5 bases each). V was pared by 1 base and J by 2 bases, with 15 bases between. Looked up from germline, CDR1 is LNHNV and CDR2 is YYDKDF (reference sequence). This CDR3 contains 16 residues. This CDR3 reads CATSRVRDRPTYEQYF. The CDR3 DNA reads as TGTGCCACCAGCAGAGTCAGGGACCGTCCCACCTACGAGCAGTACTTC.

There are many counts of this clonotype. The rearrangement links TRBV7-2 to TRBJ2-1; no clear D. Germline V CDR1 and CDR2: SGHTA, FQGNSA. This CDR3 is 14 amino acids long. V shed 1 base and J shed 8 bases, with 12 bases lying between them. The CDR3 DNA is TGTGCCAGCAGCTTAGGAGGCTATTCGGATGAGCAGTTCTTC. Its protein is CASSLGGYSDEQFF.

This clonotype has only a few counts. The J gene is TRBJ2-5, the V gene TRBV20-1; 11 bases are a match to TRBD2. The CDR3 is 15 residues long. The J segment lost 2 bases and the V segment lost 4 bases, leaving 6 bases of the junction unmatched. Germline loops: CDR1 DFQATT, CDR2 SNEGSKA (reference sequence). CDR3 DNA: TGCAGTGCTATCTCGACTAGCGGGGCGCAAGAGACCCAGTACTTC. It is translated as CSAISTSGAQETQYF.

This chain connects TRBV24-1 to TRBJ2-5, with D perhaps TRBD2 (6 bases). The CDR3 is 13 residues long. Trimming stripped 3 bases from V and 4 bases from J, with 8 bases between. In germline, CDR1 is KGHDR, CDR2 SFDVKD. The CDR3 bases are TGTGCCACCAGTGATGGAGGGAGAGAGACCCAGTACTTC. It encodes CATSDGGRETQYF.

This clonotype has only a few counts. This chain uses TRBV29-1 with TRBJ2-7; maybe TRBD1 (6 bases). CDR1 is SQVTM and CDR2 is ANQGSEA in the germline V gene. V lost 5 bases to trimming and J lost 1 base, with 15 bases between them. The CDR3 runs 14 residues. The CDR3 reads CSVLTGVNSYEQYF. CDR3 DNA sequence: TGCAGCGTTTTGACAGGAGTGAATTCCTACGAGCAGTACTTC.

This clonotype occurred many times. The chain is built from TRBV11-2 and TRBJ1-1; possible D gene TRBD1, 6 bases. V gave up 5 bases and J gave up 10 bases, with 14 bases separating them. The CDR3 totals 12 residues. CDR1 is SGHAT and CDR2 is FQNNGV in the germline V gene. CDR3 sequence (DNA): TGTGCCAGCAGCCCCGGGGGCCAACGAGCTTTCTTT. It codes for CASSPGGQRAFF.

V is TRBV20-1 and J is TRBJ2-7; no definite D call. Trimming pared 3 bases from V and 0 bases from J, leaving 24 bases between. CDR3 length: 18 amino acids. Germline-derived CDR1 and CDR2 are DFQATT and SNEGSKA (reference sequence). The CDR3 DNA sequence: TGCAGTGCTAGCTCCGTTTGGCGGTCCGGCCGGAGCTCCTACGAGCAGTACTTC. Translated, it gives CSASSVWRSGRSSYEQYF.

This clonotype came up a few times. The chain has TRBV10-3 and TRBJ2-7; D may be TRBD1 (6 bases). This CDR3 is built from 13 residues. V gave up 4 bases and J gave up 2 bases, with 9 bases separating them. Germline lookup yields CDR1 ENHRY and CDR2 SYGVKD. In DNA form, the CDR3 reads TGTGCCATCAGTGGCGGACAGACCTACGAGCAGTACTTC. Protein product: CAISGGQTYEQYF.

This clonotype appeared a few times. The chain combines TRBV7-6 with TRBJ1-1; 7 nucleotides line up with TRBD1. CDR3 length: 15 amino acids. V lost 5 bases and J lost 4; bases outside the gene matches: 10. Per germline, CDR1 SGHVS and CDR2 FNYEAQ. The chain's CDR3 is CASSAYRGAGTEAFF. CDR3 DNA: TGTGCCAGCAGCGCTTACAGGGGCGCGGGCACTGAAGCTTTCTTT.

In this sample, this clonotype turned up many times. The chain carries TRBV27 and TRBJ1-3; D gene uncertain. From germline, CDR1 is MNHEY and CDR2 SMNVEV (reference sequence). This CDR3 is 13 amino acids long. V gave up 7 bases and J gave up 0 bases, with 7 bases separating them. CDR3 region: CASTPSSGNTIYF. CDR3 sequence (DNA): TGTGCCAGCACCCCGAGCTCTGGAAACACCATATATTTT.

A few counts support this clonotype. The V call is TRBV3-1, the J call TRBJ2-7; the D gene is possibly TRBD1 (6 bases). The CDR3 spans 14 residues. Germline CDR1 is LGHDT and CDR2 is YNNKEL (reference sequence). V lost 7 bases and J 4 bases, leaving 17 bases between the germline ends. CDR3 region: CASTHRPGEYEQYF. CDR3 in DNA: TGTGCCAGCACCCACCGACCAGGGGAGTACGAGCAGTACTTC.

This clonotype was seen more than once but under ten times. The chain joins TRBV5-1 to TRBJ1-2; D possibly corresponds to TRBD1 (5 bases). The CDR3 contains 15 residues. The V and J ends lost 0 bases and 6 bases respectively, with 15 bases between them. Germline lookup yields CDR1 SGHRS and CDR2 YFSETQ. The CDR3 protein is CASSLEWDPSNGYTF. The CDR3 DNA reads TGCGCCAGCAGCTTGGAATGGGACCCCTCGAATGGCTACACCTTC.

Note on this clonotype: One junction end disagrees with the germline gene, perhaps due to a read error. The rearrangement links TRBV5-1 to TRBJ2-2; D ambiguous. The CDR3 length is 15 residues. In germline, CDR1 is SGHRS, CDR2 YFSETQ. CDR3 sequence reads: CASSLFTPNAGELFF. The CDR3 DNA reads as TGCGCCAGCAGCTTGTTTACACCGAACGCCGGGGAGCTGTTTTTT.

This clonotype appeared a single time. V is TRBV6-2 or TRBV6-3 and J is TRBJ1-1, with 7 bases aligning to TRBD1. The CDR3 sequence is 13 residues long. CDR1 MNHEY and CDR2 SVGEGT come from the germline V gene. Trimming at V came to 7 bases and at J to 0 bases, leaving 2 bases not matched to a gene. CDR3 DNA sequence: TGTGCCAGCATGAGGGGGCTGAACACTGAAGCTTTCTTT. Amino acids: CASMRGLNTEAFF.

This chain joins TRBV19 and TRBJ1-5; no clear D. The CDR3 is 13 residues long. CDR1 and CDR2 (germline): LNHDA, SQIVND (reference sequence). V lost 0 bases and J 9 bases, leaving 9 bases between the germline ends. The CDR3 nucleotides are TGTGCCAGTAGTATAGATCTTAGGCTGCCCCAGCATTTT. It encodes CASSIDLRLPQHF.

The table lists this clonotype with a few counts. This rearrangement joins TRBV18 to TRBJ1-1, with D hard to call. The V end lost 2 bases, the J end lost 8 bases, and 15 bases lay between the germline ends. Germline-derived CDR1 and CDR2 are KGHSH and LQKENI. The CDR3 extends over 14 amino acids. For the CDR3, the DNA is TGTGCCAGCTCACCAATGGAAGACGGGCCGGAAGCTTTCTTT. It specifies CASSPMEDGPEAFF.

The CDR3 coding sequence is TGTGCCAGCAGCCAAGGGACAGAGAACACTGAAGCTTTCTTT. Protein product: CASSQGTENTEAFF. The genes are TRBV4-2 and TRBJ1-1; D might be TRBD1 (6 bases). With 1 base removed from V and 1 base from J, the gap between germline ends came to 7 bases. The CDR3 consists of 14 residues. CDR1 and CDR2 from the germline V gene are LGHNA and YNFKEQ.

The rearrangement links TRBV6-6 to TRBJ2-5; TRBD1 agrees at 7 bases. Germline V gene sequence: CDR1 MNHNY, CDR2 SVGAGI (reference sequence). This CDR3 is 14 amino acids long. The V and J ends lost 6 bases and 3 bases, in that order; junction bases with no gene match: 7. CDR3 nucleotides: TGTGCCAGCAGACTCGACAGGGTTAAAGAGACCCAGTACTTC. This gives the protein CASRLDRVKETQYF.

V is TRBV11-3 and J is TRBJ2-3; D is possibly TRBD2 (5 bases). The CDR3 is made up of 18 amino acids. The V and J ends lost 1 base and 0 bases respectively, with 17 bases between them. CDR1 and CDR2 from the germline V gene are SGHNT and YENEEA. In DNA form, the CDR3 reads TGTGCCAGCAGCTTAGGCCTTGGGAGCAGCGGAAGCACAGATACGCAGTATTTT. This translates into CASSLGLGSSGSTDTQYF.